This TCR beta chain derives from a study of blood T cell repertoires in COVID-19. Study-wide context: The United States, Italy and Spain were the sources of the acute and convalescent COVID-19 samples. T cells, B-cell-depleted T cells, or PBMCs provided the cDNA or gDNA that served as material.

Per the study methods: Estimates of nucleated cell counts were drawn from the amplification of reference gene primers. Sequencing used immunoSEQ multiplex PCR; TCRdb keeps in-frame clones, though not all of them. V, J and clone size derive from that table, while D and trimming were established from the DNA sequence. The sample records approximately 140,000 clones, about four fifths being singletons. This CDR3 spans 13 amino acids. V dropped 6 bases and J dropped 7; count of bases not matched to a gene: 8. Germline CDR1 and CDR2: SEHNR and FQNEAQ (reference sequence). This sequence was found in a human donor with acute or convalescent COVID-19. The donor label of this sample is uncertain. The V call is TRBV7-9, the J call TRBJ1-2; 7 bases line up with TRBD1. Sequenced input: peripheral blood. The DNA for the CDR3 is TGTGCCAGCAGTCACAAGGGGGCCTTTGGCTACACCTTC. Residues: CASSHKGAFGYTF.